The 30 T cell receptor beta chains below were found in one sample sequenced in a study of control samples from healthy donors and cancer patients. Using immunoSEQ multiplex PCR, the repertoire was profiled, and TCRdb retains in-frame clones only, with some absent. Among about 85,000 clones listed, under 90% were seen once. Material: blood. These receptors originate from a man in his fifties or sixties in good health.

The chain combines TRBV5-5 with TRBJ2-2, with D uncertain. The CDR3 spans 13 residues. Trimming left V 2 bases short and J 3 bases short, with 5 bases between. Germline V gives CDR1 SGHKS, CDR2 YYEKEE (reference sequence). CDR3 in DNA: TGTGCCAGCAGCTTTGGCGACACCGGGGAGCTGTTTTTT. Its protein product is CASSFGDTGELFF.

V usage is TRBV11-2 and J usage is TRBJ2-3, with D maybe TRBD1 (6 bases). This CDR3 has 15 residues. Trimming removed 0 bases from V and 4 bases from J, with 11 bases in between. In germline, CDR1 is SGHAT, CDR2 FQNNGV. The chain's CDR3 is CASSLEGAGADTQYF. The CDR3 coding sequence is TGTGCCAGCAGCTTAGAGGGCGCAGGGGCAGATACGCAGTATTTT.

With regard to this clone: This same CDR3 is encoded by further DNA sequences in the sample. The CDR3 DNA follows: TGTGCCAGCAGTTTAGGGGATACGCAGTATTTT. This encodes CASSLGDTQYF. The chain recombines TRBV27 with TRBJ2-3, with D unclear. The CDR3 has 11 amino acids. V shed 2 bases and J shed 6 bases, with 3 bases lying between them. Germline CDR1 MNHEY, CDR2 SMNVEV (reference sequence).

The gene calls are TRBV30 and TRBJ2-5, with TRBD2 as a possible D gene (5 bases). There are 12 residues in the CDR3. The V gene's germline CDR1 is GTSNPN and CDR2 SVGIG (reference sequence). Trimming left V 3 bases short and J 4 bases short, with 9 bases between. CDR3 in DNA: TGTGCCTGGAGCGGGGAAACAGAGACCCAGTACTTC. Translating gives CAWSGETETQYF.

The CDR3 spells CASTTSGGSDTQYF. In DNA, the CDR3 is TGTGCCAGCACAACTAGCGGGGGATCGGATACGCAGTATTTT. The chain is built from TRBV6-6 and TRBJ2-3; 11 nucleotides line up with TRBD2. J gave up 6 bases and V 7 bases, and 6 bases lay outside the gene matches. Germline assignment: CDR1 MNHNY and CDR2 SVGAGI (reference sequence). The CDR3 runs 14 residues.

V usage is TRBV3-1 (or the pseudogene TRBV3-2) and J usage is TRBJ2-2; D is undetermined. The CDR3 covers 14 residues. CDR1 LGHDT and CDR2 YNNKEL come from the germline V gene (reference sequence). The germline V and J ends were trimmed by 2 bases and 6 bases, with 10 bases remaining between them. The CDR3 region has the DNA TGTGCCAGCAGCCAAAACTCGCCCGCCGGGGAGCTGTTTTTT. It translates to CASSQNSPAGELFF.

This clone was recorded once. The chain employs TRBV30 and TRBJ2-5; 7 bases agree with TRBD2. The V gene end was trimmed by 2 bases and the J gene end by 1 base; junction bases not matched to a gene: 1. This CDR3 is 13 amino acids long. Germline V CDR1 and CDR2: GTSNPN, SVGIG (reference sequence). The CDR3 DNA reads TGTGCCTGGAGTAGCGGGGTCCAAGAGACCCAGTACTTC. This gives the protein CAWSSGVQETQYF.

The chain has TRBV24-1 and TRBJ1-5; D unresolved. Trimming stripped 8 bases from V and 0 bases from J, with 22 bases between. The germline V gene has CDR1 KGHDR and CDR2 SFDVKD. CDR3 size: 18 residues. CDR3 coding DNA: TGTGCCACCAACCCGGGAACCCTCCTTTGCTATAGCAATCAGCCCCAGCATTTT. Amino acid sequence: CATNPGTLLCYSNQPQHF.

The genes are TRBV7-9 and TRBJ1-6; D is possibly TRBD1 (6 bases). V was shortened by 8 bases and J by 0 bases, with 20 bases between the two germline ends. The length of the CDR3 is 18 residues. Per the germline V gene, CDR1 is SEHNR and CDR2 is FQNEAQ (reference sequence). Written as DNA, the CDR3 is TGTGCCAGCCCCAACGGGGGCCAAGGCCCCTCCTATAATTCACCCCTCCACTTT. This translates into CASPNGGQGPSYNSPLHF. Combining the CDR3 with reference TRBV7-9 and TRBJ1-6 gives the whole variable domain DTGVSQNPRHKITKRGQNVTFRCDPISEHNRLYWYRQTLGQGPEFLTYFQNEAQLEKSRLLSDRFSAERPKGSFSTLEIQRTEQGDSAMYLCASPNGGQGPSYNSPLHFGNGTRLTVT.

The rearrangement uses TRBV7-8 and TRBJ1-4; D is undetermined. V lost 5 bases and J 7 bases, leaving 5 bases between the germline ends. CDR1 is SGHVS and CDR2 is FQNEAQ in the germline V gene. This CDR3 region has 11 residues. CDR3 loop: CASSLSEKLFF. CDR3 nucleotides: TGTGCCAGCAGCCTAAGTGAAAAACTGTTTTTT.

The genes are TRBV6-2 or TRBV6-3 and TRBJ2-2; 8 nucleotides match TRBD2. After removal of 2 bases from V and 5 bases from J, the junction contained 10 bases not matched to a gene. The germline gives CDR1 MNHEY, CDR2 SVGEGT. There are 17 residues in the CDR3. The CDR3 reads CASSYNAGGADTGELFF. The CDR3 DNA follows: TGTGCCAGCAGTTACAATGCCGGGGGGGCCGATACCGGGGAGCTGTTTTTT.

This sequence joins TRBV7-8 and TRBJ1-6, with D possibly matching TRBD1 (6 bases). The CDR3 loop spans 19 amino acids. Germline assignment: CDR1 SGHVS and CDR2 FQNEAQ. V lost 2 bases and J 0 bases, leaving 17 bases between the germline ends. The CDR3: CASSLRGGQGSSYNSPLHF. The CDR3 bases are TGTGCCAGCAGCTTACGAGGCGGGCAGGGGAGCTCCTATAATTCACCCCTCCACTTT.

J is TRBJ2-2 and V is TRBV12-5, with 11 positions matching TRBD2. V gave up 2 bases and J gave up 2 bases; unmatched junction bases: 13. CDR1 is LGHNT and CDR2 is FRNRAP in the germline V gene. The CDR3 extends over 20 amino acids. CDR3 region: CASGLYPADLAGGNTGELFF. CDR3 DNA sequence: TGTGCTAGTGGTTTGTACCCCGCCGATCTAGCGGGGGGTAACACCGGGGAGCTGTTTTTT.

The chain recombines TRBV19 with TRBJ2-1, with D tentatively TRBD2 (7 bases). CDR1 and CDR2 from the germline V gene are LNHDA and SQIVND (reference sequence). V dropped 3 bases and J dropped 3 bases, with 12 bases sitting between them. The CDR3 covers 15 residues. CDR3 in DNA: TGTGCCAGTAGTATTGGCGGGGGCCGCTACAATGAGCAGTTCTTC. This codes for CASSIGGGRYNEQFF.

The chain recombines TRBV10-2 with TRBJ2-5; tentatively, D is TRBD1 (5 bases). The CDR3 has 15 amino acids. V was trimmed by 4 bases and J by 2 bases, leaving 14 bases between them. Germline V lookup: CDR1 WSHSY, CDR2 SAAADI. Here the CDR3 reads CASSARERGQETQYF. The CDR3 coding sequence is TGCGCCAGCAGTGCCAGGGAAAGGGGTCAAGAGACCCAGTACTTC.

In its sample, this clone ranks as medium-sized. The chain is built from TRBV7-6 and TRBJ2-2; no reliable D call. Trimming removed 4 bases at V and 0 bases at J, with 0 bases between. The germline V gene has CDR1 SGHVS and CDR2 FNYEAQ. This CDR3 contains 12 residues. Here the CDR3 reads CASSSNTGELFF. The CDR3 nucleotides are TGTGCCAGCAGCTCGAACACCGGGGAGCTGTTTTTT.

The chain carries TRBV19 and TRBJ2-2; 11 nucleotides match TRBD2. Germline CDR1 reads LNHDA; CDR2 reads SQIVND (reference sequence). Unmatched junction bases numbered 3, after V lost 4 bases and J lost 5 bases. The CDR3 totals 15 residues. The CDR3 coding sequence is TGTGCCAGTAGTAGTAGCGGGGGGGCAACCGGGGAGCTGTTTTTT. Encoded protein: CASSSSGGATGELFF.

V gene TRBV24-1 combines with J gene TRBJ1-5; 10 nucleotides agree with TRBD1. CDR3 length: 16 residues. V lost 2 bases, J lost 4 bases, and 4 bases stayed unmatched. CDR1 is KGHDR, CDR2 SFDVKD, per germline. The CDR3 here is CATSDSRDRGNQPQHF. The CDR3 DNA reads TGTGCCACCAGTGATTCCCGGGACAGGGGAAATCAGCCCCAGCATTTT.

This clone was detected once. The chain couples TRBV3-1 (or the pseudogene TRBV3-2) to TRBJ2-7; 9 positions match TRBD1. With 5 bases clipped from V and 1 base from J, the junction kept 6 bases outside the gene matches. The CDR3 loop spans 15 amino acids. Germline V gene data show CDR1 as LGHDT and CDR2 as YNNKEL (reference sequence). The CDR3: CASSEGTGKSYEQYF. CDR3 nucleotide sequence: TGTGCCAGCAGCGAAGGGACAGGGAAATCCTACGAGCAGTACTTC.

CDR3 nucleotide sequence: TGTGCCAGTATGGACAGCGGGGCCAACGTCCTGACTTTC. It translates to CASMDSGANVLTF. V gene TRBV19 combines with J gene TRBJ2-6; weak D call: TRBD1 (6 bases). CDR3 length: 13 amino acids. Trimming removed 7 bases at V and 4 bases at J, with 8 bases between. Germline V gene data show CDR1 as LNHDA and CDR2 as SQIVND (reference sequence).

The V gene is TRBV7-8, the J gene TRBJ1-2; 9 bases fit TRBD1. CDR1 and CDR2 from the germline V gene are SGHVS and FQNEAQ. This CDR3 is 15 amino acids long. With 1 base clipped from V and 7 bases from J, the junction kept 7 bases outside the gene matches. DNA of the CDR3: TGTGCCAGCAGCTTAGAGTACAGGGGGCTGGGTGGCTACACCTTC. Amino acids: CASSLEYRGLGGYTF.

CDR3 sequence (DNA): TGTGCCAGCTCACCACCGGGCACTAGCGGGGGGAGCACAGATACGCAGTATTTT. Its translation is CASSPPGTSGGSTDTQYF. The rearrangement joins TRBV18 to TRBJ2-3; 12 nucleotides align to TRBD2. Germline CDR1 and CDR2: KGHSH and LQKENI. This CDR3 has 18 amino acids. The trim removed 0 bases at V and 0 bases at J, leaving 4 bases unmatched.

The chain joins TRBV9 to TRBJ1-1; D gene ambiguous. This CDR3 comprises 13 residues. The V end lost 2 bases, the J end lost 3 bases, and 8 bases lay between the germline ends. Looked up from germline, CDR1 is SGDLS and CDR2 is YYNGEE. The CDR3 nucleotides read TGTGCCAGCAGCGTCAAGGCCTACACTGAAGCTTTCTTT. Its protein is CASSVKAYTEAFF.

The CDR3 region has the DNA TGTGCCAGCAGCGCCCGGACTAGCGGGGGGGGTAATGAGCAGTTCTTC. It yields the protein CASSARTSGGGNEQFF. The chain employs TRBV3-1 (or the pseudogene TRBV3-2) and TRBJ2-1, with 15 positions matching TRBD2. The CDR3 contains 16 residues. V was clipped by 5 bases and J by 7 bases; unmatched bases: 6. The germline V gene has CDR1 LGHDT and CDR2 YNNKEL (reference sequence).

The chain links TRBV27 to TRBJ2-4; weak D call: TRBD2 (5 bases). The CDR3 is 17 amino acids. V was clipped by 0 bases and J by 0 bases, with 12 bases between them. CDR1 and CDR2 (germline): MNHEY, SMNVEV (reference sequence). The CDR3 nucleotides read TGTGCCAGCAGTTTATCGCGGACTTCCCTAGCCAAAAACATTCAGTACTTC. It is translated as CASSLSRTSLAKNIQYF.

This chain links TRBV7-9 with TRBJ2-5; D is possibly TRBD1 (7 bases). V was shortened by 0 bases and J by 1 base, with 9 bases between the two germline ends. CDR1 and CDR2 from the germline V gene are SEHNR and FQNEAQ (reference sequence). CDR3 length equals 15 residues. The CDR3 sequence is CASSLAQGGQETQYF. The CDR3 DNA reads as TGTGCCAGCAGCTTAGCGCAGGGGGGCCAAGAGACCCAGTACTTC.

Only one count was recorded for this clone. V usage is TRBV5-1 and J usage is TRBJ1-5, with 9 bases aligning to TRBD1. Germline V gene lookup returns CDR1 SGHRS and CDR2 YFSETQ. Trimming cost V 0 bases and J 9 bases; bases outside gene matches: 4. The CDR3 extends over 14 amino acids. The CDR3 DNA is TGCGCCAGCAGCTTGGGGGACAGGGATCGGCCCCAGCATTTT. This gives the protein CASSLGDRDRPQHF.

This chain connects TRBV6-5 to TRBJ1-2; the D gene is possibly TRBD1 (6 bases). CDR1 and CDR2 (germline): MNHEY, SVGAGI. This CDR3 has 14 residues. V lost 8 bases and J 8 bases, leaving 21 bases between the germline ends. For the CDR3, the DNA is TGTGCCAGCGGAGTTACGGAGGCAGGGGAGGGCTACACCTTC. Translating it yields CASGVTEAGEGYTF.

This rearrangement joins TRBV9 to TRBJ2-7; D could derive from TRBD1 or TRBD2 (7 bases each). Between the trimmed V and J ends, which lost 0 bases and 5 bases, there was a span of 12 bases. The CDR3 is 14 amino acids. Germline values: CDR1 SGDLS, CDR2 YYNGEE. As DNA, the CDR3 is TGTGCCAGCAGCGTAGGTCCAGGGGGGGACGAGCAGTACTTC. Translated: CASSVGPGGDEQYF.

This clone is medium-sized within its sample. The J gene is TRBJ1-6, the V gene TRBV7-8, with D perhaps TRBD1 (5 bases). V lost 4 bases and J 7 bases, leaving 11 bases between the germline ends. The CDR3 sequence is 14 residues long. The germline CDR1 and CDR2 sequences are SGHVS and FQNEAQ. DNA of the CDR3: TGTGCCAGCAGCTCCAGGGAGAAGAATTCACCCCTCCACTTT. Protein: CASSSREKNSPLHF.